This is a list of T cell receptor beta chains from one sample in a study of CD8 T cells in Susac syndrome. One entry per CDR3 protein, called by TCRdb with MiXCR from the immunoSEQ multiplex PCR reads. The repertoire has around 190,000 distinct CDR3 sequences, around 95% of them found once; the top ten carry 0.16%. Sequenced sample: CD8+ T cells from PBMCs. These receptors originate from a human donor with multiple sclerosis. Each CDR3 is given with its conserved first and last residue. D genes are given only for firm matches. The size field is filled for only some rows; it gives once, few, many or a size class.

abundance,j_gene,v_gene,d_gene,CDR3aa,CDR3nt
NA,TRBJ1-2,TRBV10-3,NA,CATGAGEDGYTF,TGTGCCACTGGGGCAGGGGAAGATGGCTACACCTTC
NA,TRBJ2-1,TRBV29-1,NA,CSGWVHEQFF,TGCAGTGGTTGGGTACATGAGCAGTTCTTC
NA,TRBJ1-4,TRBV3-1,TRBD1,CASSQETGVEKLFF,TGTGCCAGCAGCCAAGAGACAGGGGTGGAAAAACTGTTTTTT
NA,TRBJ2-1,TRBV20-1,TRBD2,CSALPEGRESNEQFF,TGCAGTGCCCTACCCGAGGGGCGGGAGTCTAATGAGCAGTTCTTC
NA,TRBJ2-7,TRBV19,NA,CASSIRPRDEQYF,TGTGCCAGTAGTATTCGTCCAAGGGACGAGCAGTACTTC
once,TRBJ1-2,TRBV28,NA,CASSITGADYGYTF,TGTGCCAGCAGTATAACGGGGGCAGACTATGGCTACACCTTC
NA,TRBJ2-7,TRBV2,NA,CASVVSSYEQYF,TGTGCCAGCGTGGTAAGCTCCTACGAGCAGTACTTC
NA,TRBJ2-7,TRBV15,NA,CATSIGPPFYEQYF,TGTGCCACCAGCATCGGGCCTCCGTTCTACGAGCAGTACTTC
NA,TRBJ1-2,TRBV28,TRBD1,CASRGTGGHYGYTF,TGTGCCAGCAGGGGGACAGGGGGCCACTATGGCTACACCTTC
NA,TRBJ1-1,TRBV7-9,NA,CASSSAGRIPFF,TGTGCCAGCAGCTCCGCCGGGAGGATCCCTTTCTTT
NA,TRBJ2-5,TRBV28,NA,CASRTPIEDATQYF,TGTGCCAGCAGGACCCCAATTGAGGACGCGACCCAGTACTTC
NA,TRBJ2-7,TRBV29-1,TRBD2,CSVEEGLAEQYF,TGCAGCGTTGAAGAGGGACTAGCCGAGCAGTACTTC
NA,TRBJ2-2,TRBV29-1,NA,CSVVGSENTGELFF,TGCAGCGTTGTCGGTAGCGAGAACACCGGGGAGCTGTTTTTT
NA,TRBJ2-1,TRBV15,TRBD2,CATSRELADHNEQFF,TGTGCCACCAGCAGAGAACTAGCGGACCACAATGAGCAGTTCTTC
NA,TRBJ1-6,TRBV10-2,NA,CASSERGHNNSPLHF,TGCGCCAGCAGTGAAAGGGGACATAATAATTCACCCCTCCACTTT
NA,TRBJ1-3,TRBV6-6,TRBD1,CASSPGQGGGNTRYF,TGTGCCAGCAGCCCGGGACAGGGGGGTGGAAACACCAGATATTTT
NA,TRBJ1-2,TRBV2,TRBD1,CATPGTAFYGYTF,TGTGCCACCCCCGGGACAGCGTTCTATGGCTACACCTTC
once,TRBJ2-5,TRBV7-2,NA,CASSLITSGDQYF,TGTGCCAGCAGCTTAATCACTAGTGGTGACCAGTACTTC
NA,TRBJ1-1,TRBV12-3/TRBV12-4,NA,CASSRKEAFF,TGTGCCAGCAGCCGCAAGGAAGCTTTCTTT
once,TRBJ2-4,TRBV5-1,NA,CASSLGVSYRDGKNIQYF,TGCGCCAGCAGCTTGGGGGTCTCTTATAGGGACGGCAAAAACATTCAGTACTTC
NA,TRBJ2-7,TRBV20-1,TRBD2,CSARGLRLASYEQYF,TGCAGTGCTAGAGGGCTCCGACTAGCGTCCTACGAGCAGTACTTC
NA,TRBJ1-2,TRBV29-1,NA,CSVDLGLNYGYTF,TGCAGCGTTGACTTAGGGCTTAACTATGGCTACACCTTC